The source of this T cell receptor (beta chain) is a study of control samples from healthy donors and cancer patients. Sequencing was performed with immunoSEQ multiplex PCR; in TCRdb, only in-frame clones are kept and a portion is missing. Of roughly 150,000 clones detected, roughly nine tenths appear once; the ten largest clones hold roughly 0.7%. This CDR3 contains 14 residues. J lost 9 bases, V lost 0 bases, and 8 bases had no gene match. CDR1 is LGHNA and CDR2 is YSLEER in the germline V gene. The V call is TRBV4-3, the J call TRBJ2-7; TRBD2 matches at 7 bases. This receptor was taken from a woman in her 30s in good health. Sequenced: blood. CDR3 sequence: CASSQEWASGWQYF. The DNA of the CDR3 is TGCGCCAGCAGCCAAGAGTGGGCTAGCGGCTGGCAGTACTTC.